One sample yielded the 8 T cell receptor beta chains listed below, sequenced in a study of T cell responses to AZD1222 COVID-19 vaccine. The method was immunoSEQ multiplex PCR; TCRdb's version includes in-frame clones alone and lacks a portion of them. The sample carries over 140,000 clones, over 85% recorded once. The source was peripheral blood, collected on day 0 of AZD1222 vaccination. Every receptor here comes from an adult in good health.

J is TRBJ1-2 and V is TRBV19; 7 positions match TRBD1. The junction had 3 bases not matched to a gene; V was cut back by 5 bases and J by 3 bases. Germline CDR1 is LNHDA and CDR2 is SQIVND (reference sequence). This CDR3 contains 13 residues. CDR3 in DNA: TGTGCCAGTAGTCGCGACAGGGACTATGGCTACACCTTC. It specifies CASSRDRDYGYTF.

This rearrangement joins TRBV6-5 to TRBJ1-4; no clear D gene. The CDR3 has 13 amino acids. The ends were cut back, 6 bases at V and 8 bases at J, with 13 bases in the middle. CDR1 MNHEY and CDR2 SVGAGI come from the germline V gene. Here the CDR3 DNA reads TGTGCCAGCAGCATCAATACAGAGGAAAAACTGTTTTTT. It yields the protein CASSINTEEKLFF.

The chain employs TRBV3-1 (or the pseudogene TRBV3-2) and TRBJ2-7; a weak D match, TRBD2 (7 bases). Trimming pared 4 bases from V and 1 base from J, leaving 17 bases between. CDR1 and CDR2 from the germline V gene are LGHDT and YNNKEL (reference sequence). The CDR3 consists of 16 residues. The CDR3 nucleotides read TGTGCCAGCAGCCCCCCCGTAGGGGGGGGATCCTACGAGCAGTACTTC. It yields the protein CASSPPVGGGSYEQYF.

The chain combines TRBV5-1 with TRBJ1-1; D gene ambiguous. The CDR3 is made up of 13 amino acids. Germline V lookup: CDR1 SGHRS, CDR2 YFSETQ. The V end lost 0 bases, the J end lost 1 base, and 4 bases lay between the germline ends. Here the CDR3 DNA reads TGCGCCAGCAGCTTGGTGCCGAACACTGAAGCTTTCTTT. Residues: CASSLVPNTEAFF.

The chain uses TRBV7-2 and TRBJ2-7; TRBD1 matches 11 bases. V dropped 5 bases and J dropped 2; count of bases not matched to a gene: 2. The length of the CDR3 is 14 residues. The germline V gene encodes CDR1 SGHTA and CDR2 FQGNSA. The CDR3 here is CASSPDRGPYEQYF. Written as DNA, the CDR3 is TGTGCCAGCAGCCCGGACAGGGGGCCCTACGAGCAGTACTTC.

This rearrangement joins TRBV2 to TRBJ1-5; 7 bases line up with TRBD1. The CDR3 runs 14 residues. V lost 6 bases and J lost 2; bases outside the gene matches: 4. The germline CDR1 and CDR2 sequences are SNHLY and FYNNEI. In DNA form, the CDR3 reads TGTGCCAGCAGCCCTGGGACAGGCAATCAGCCCCAGCATTTT. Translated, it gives CASSPGTGNQPQHF. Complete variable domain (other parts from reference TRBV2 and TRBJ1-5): EPEVTQTPSHQVTQMGQEVILRCVPISNHLYFYWYRQILGQKVEFLVSFYNNEISEKSEIFDDQFSVERPDGSNFTLKIRSTKLEDSAMYFCASSPGTGNQPQHFGDGTRLSIL.

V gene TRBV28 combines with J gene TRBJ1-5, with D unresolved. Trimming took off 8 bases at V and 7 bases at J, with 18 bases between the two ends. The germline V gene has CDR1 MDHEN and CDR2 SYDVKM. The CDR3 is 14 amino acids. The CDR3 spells CASSNGRGLQPQHF. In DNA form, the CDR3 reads TGTGCCAGCTCCAACGGGCGGGGATTACAGCCCCAGCATTTT.

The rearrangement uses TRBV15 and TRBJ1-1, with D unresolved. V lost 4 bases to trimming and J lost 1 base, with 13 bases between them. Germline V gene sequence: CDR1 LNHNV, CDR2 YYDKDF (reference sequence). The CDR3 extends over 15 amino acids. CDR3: CATSMQVAGNTEAFF. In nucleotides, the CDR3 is TGTGCCACCAGCATGCAGGTAGCAGGGAACACTGAAGCTTTCTTT.